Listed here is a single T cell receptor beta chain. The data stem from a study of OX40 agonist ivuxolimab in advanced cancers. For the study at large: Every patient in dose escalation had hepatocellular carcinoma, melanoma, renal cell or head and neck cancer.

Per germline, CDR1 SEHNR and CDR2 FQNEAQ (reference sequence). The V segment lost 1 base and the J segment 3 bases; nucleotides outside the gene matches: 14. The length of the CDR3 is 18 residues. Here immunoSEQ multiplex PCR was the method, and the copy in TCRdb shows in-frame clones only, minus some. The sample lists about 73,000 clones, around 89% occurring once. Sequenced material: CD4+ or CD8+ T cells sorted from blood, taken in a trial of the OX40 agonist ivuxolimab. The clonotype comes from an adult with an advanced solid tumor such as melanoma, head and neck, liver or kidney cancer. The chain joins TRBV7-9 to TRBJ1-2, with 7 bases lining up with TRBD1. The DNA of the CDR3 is TGTGCCAGCAGCTTAGTCACAGGGGAGTTTGGACCGCACTATGGCTACACCTTC. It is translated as CASSLVTGEFGPHYGYTF.